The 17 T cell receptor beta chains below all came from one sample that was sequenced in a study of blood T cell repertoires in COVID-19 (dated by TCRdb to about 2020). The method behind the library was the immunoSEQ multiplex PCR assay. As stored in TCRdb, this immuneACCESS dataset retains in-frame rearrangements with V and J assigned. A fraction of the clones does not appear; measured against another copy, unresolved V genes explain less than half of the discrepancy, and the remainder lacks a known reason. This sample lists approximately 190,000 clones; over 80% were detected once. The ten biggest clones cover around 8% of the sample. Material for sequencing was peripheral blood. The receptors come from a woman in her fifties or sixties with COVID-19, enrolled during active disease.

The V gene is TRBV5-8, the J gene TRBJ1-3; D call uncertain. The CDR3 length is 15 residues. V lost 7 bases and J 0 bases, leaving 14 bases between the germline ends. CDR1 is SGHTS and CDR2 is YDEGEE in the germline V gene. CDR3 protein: CASCPWAISGNTIYF. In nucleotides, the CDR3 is TGTGCCAGCTGTCCATGGGCGATCTCTGGAAACACCATATATTTT.

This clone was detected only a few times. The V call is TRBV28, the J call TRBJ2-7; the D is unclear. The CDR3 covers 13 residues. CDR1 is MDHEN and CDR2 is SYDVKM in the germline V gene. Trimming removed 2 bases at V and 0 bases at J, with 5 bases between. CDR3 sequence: CASSLASSYEQYV. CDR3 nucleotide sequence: TGTGCCAGCAGTTTAGCTAGCTCCTACGAGCAGTACGTC.

The CDR3 region has the DNA TGTGCCAGCAGCGTAACAGATCCAGGCTCTGGAAACACCATATATTTT. Its translation is CASSVTDPGSGNTIYF. The genes are TRBV9 and TRBJ1-3; D is uncertain. The V end lost 1 base, the J end lost 0 bases, and 11 bases lay between the germline ends. The CDR3 is made up of 16 amino acids. CDR1 and CDR2 from the germline V gene are SGDLS and YYNGEE. The variable domain in full, with the rest retrieved from reference TRBV9 and TRBJ1-3, is DSGVTQTPKHLITATGQRVTLRCSPRSGDLSVYWYQQSLDQGLQFLIQYYNGEERAKGNILERFSAQQFPDLHSELNLSSLELGDSALYFCASSVTDPGSGNTIYFGEGSWLTVV.

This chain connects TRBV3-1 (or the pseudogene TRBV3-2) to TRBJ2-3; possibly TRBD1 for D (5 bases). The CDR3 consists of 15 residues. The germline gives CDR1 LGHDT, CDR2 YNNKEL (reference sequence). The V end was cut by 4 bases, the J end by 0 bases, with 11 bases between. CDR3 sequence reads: CASSPWGESTDTQYF. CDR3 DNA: TGTGCCAGCAGCCCTTGGGGCGAGAGCACAGATACGCAGTATTTT.

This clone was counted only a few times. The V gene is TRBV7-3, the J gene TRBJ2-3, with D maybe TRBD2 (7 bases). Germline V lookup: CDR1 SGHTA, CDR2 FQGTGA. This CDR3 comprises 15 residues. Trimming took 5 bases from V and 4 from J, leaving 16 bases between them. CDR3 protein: CASSLNTGGADTQYF. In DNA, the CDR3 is TGTGCCAGCAGCCTAAATACGGGGGGCGCAGATACGCAGTATTTT.

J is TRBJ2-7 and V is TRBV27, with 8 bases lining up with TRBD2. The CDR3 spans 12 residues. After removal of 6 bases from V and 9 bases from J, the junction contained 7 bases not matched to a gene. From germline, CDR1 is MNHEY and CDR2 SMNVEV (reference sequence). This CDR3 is CASSFYGGVQYF. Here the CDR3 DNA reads TGTGCCAGCAGCTTTTACGGGGGGGTGCAGTACTTC.

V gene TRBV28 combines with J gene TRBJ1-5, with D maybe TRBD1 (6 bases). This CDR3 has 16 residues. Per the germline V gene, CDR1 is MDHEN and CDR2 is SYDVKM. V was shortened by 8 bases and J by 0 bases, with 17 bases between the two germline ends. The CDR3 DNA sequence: TGTGCCAGCTTATGGAGGACAGATCATAGCAATCAGCCCCAGCATTTT. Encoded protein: CASLWRTDHSNQPQHF.

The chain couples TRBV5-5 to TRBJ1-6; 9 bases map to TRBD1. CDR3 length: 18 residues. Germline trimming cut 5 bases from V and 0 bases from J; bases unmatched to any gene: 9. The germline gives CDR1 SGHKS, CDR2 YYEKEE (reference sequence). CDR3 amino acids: CASSYPGQGLSYNSPLHF. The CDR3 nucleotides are TGTGCCAGCAGTTACCCGGGACAGGGACTCTCCTATAATTCACCCCTCCACTTT.

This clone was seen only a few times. The CDR3 coding sequence is TGTGCCAGCACCCCCGGGACAGGGAAGTTCGAAAACACTGAAGCTTTCTTT. Amino acids: CASTPGTGKFENTEAFF. V is TRBV28 and J is TRBJ1-1, with 9 nucleotides matching TRBD1. The V segment lost 7 bases and the J segment 2 bases; nucleotides outside the gene matches: 14. Germline assignment: CDR1 MDHEN and CDR2 SYDVKM. This CDR3 spans 17 amino acids.

The CDR3 DNA follows: TGTGCCATCAGTGAGTCGCTAGCGGGGGCCTCCTACGAGCAGTACGTC. Protein sequence: CAISESLAGASYEQYV. The chain combines TRBV10-3 with TRBJ2-7; 10 bases agree with TRBD2. The V segment lost 0 bases and the J segment 0 bases; nucleotides outside the gene matches: 2. The length of the CDR3 is 16 residues. The germline CDR1 and CDR2 sequences are ENHRY and SYGVKD.

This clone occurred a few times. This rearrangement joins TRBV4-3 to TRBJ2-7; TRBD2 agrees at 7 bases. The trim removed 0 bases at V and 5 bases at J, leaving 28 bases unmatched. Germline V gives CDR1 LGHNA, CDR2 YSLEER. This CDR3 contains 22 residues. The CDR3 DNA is TGCGCCAGCAGCCAAGATTCGAGGCTATCCAGGACCTGGGGGGGAATTAGGGACGAGCAGTACTTC. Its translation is CASSQDSRLSRTWGGIRDEQYF.

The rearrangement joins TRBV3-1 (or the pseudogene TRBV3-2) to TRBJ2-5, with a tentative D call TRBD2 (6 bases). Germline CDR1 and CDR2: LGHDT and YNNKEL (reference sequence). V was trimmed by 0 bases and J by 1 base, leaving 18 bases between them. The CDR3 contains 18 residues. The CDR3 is CASSQDLVSGVRQETQYF. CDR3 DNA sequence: TGTGCCAGCAGCCAAGATCTCGTATCGGGGGTCCGCCAAGAGACCCAGTACTTC.

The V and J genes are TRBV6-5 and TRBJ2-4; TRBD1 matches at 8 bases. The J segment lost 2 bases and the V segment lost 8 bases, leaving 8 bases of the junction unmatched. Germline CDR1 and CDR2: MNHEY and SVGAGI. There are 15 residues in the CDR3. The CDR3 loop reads CASRDRSSSKNIQYF. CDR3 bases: TGTGCCAGCCGGGACAGGTCTTCCTCCAAAAACATTCAGTACTTC.

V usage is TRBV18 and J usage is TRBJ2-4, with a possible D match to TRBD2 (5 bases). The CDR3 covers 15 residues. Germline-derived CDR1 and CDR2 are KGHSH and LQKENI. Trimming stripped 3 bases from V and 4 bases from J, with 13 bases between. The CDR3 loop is CASSPRTALKNIQYF. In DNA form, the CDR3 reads TGTGCCAGCTCACCGAGGACTGCACTTAAAAACATTCAGTACTTC.

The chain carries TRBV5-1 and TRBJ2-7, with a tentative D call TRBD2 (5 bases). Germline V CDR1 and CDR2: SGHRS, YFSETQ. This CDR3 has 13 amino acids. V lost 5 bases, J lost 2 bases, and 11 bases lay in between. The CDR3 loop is CASREEWTYEQYF. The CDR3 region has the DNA TGCGCCAGCAGGGAGGAATGGACCTACGAGCAGTACTTC.

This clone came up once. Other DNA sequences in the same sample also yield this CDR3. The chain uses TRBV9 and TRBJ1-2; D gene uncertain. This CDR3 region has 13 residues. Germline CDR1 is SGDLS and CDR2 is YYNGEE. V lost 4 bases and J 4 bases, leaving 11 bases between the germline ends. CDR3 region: CASSREGGYGYTF. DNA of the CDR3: TGTGCCAGCAGCCGTGAGGGTGGCTATGGCTACACCTTC.

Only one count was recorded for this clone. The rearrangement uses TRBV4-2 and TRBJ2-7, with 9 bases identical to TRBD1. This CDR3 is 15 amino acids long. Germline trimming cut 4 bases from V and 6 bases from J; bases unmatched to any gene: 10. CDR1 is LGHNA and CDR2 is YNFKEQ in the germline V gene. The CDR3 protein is CASSLSQGARSEQYF. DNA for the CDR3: TGTGCCAGCAGCCTGTCACAGGGGGCCCGAAGCGAGCAGTACTTC.